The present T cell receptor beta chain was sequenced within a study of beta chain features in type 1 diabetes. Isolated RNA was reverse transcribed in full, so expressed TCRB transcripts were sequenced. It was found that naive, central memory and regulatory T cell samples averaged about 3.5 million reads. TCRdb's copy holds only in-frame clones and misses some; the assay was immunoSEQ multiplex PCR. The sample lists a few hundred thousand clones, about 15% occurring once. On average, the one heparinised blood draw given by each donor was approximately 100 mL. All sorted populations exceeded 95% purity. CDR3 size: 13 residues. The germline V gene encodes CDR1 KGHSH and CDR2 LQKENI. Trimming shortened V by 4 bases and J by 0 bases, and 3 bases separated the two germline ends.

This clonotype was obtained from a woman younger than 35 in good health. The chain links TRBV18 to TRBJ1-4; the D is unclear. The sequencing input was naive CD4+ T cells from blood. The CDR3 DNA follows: TGTGCCAGCTCACTTACAACTAATGAAAAACTGTTTTTT. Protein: CASSLTTNEKLFF.